This TCR beta chain was profiled in a study of glioma-infiltrating T cells. TCR alpha and beta CDR3 regions were amplified from RNA using iRepertoire nested multiplex PCR. TCRdb reanalysed the multiplex PCR reads using MiXCR and keeps one entry per CDR3 protein. The sample consists of around 150,000 distinct CDR3 sequences, about 39% of them appearing once. This clonotype appeared a single time. Its antigen is as yet unknown. Per the germline V gene, CDR1 is LNHDA and CDR2 is SQIVND (reference sequence). The CDR3 runs to 14 residues. J gave up 10 bases and V 7 bases, and 10 bases lay outside the gene matches. Notes on the study in general: Very few CDR3 sequences were shared between tissue and blood.

This clonotype was sampled from a human donor with low-grade glioma or glioblastoma, undergoing nonglioma brain surgery, or in good health (not recorded which). This chain joins TRBV19 and TRBJ1-6; 7 bases line up with TRBD1. Sequencing was done on a sample of glioma tissue, nonneoplastic brain tissue, or PBMCs (not recorded which). CDR3: CASNSRQGGSPLHF. For the CDR3, the DNA is TGTGCCAGTAACTCCAGACAGGGAGGATCACCCCTCCACTTT. Combining the CDR3 with reference TRBV19 and TRBJ1-6 gives the whole variable domain DGGITQSPKYLFRKEGQNVTLSCEQNLNHDAMYWYRQDPGQGLRLIYYSQIVNDFQKGDIAEGYSVSREKKESFPLTVTSAQKNPTAFYLCASNSRQGGSPLHFGNGTRLTVT.